This T cell receptor beta chain emerged from a study of beta chain features in type 1 diabetes. Every bit of the isolated RNA underwent reverse transcription, so sequencing read expressed TCRB transcripts. Assay used: immunoSEQ multiplex PCR; TCRdb lists only in-frame clones, some missing. The table lists hundreds of thousands of clones, around 30% of them singletons. The CDR3 is 13 residues long. Germline CDR1 reads MNHEY; CDR2 reads SMNVEV (reference sequence). With 5 bases clipped from V and 3 bases from J, the junction kept 1 base outside the gene matches. This clonotype was obtained from a young man in good health. The chain uses TRBV27 and TRBJ2-7; 10 positions match TRBD1. The sequenced material came from naive CD4+ T cells from blood. CDR3 nucleotides: TGTGCCAGCAGTCGGGACAGGGGCTACGAGCAGTACTTC. It encodes CASSRDRGYEQYF.